These 6 T cell receptor beta chains came from one sample sequenced in a study of blood T cells in healthy people across ages. Primers used in a second PCR of about 7 to 12 cycles were a sample-barcoded 5' primer and a J-beta primer mix. A single record per CDR3 protein comes from TCRdb applying MiXCR to the 5' RACE reads. The data contain about 1.8 million distinct CDR3 sequences, 40% to 55% of them singletons. Source material: blood. The receptors shown here come from a middle-aged woman in good health.

This clonotype has only one observation. The rearrangement links TRBV5-1 to TRBJ2-7; tentatively, D is TRBD1 (8 bases). The germline CDR1 and CDR2 sequences are SGHRS and YFSETQ. With 0 bases removed from V and 7 bases from J, the gap between germline ends came to 14 bases. CDR3 length: 14 amino acids. DNA for the CDR3: TGCGCCAGCAGCTTGGAACAGGGGGGGCTGGAGCAGTACTTC. It specifies CASSLEQGGLEQYF.

This clonotype came up a few times. V and J are TRBV7-9 and TRBJ2-7; D gene ambiguous. Germline values: CDR1 SEHNR, CDR2 FQNEAQ (reference sequence). The CDR3 consists of 15 residues. Trimming removed 0 bases at V and 1 base at J, with 10 bases between. CDR3 DNA sequence: TGTGCCAGCAGCTTAGCGTTCGGACGGTCCTACGAGCAGTACTTC. Protein: CASSLAFGRSYEQYF.

The chain is built from TRBV10-1 and TRBJ1-1, with 10 bases lining up with TRBD1. The CDR3 loop spans 13 amino acids. Germline assignment: CDR1 WNHNN and CDR2 SYGVQD (reference sequence). V was pared by 4 bases and J by 10 bases, with 6 bases of the junction left unmatched. For the CDR3, the DNA is TGCGCCAGCAGTGGAGGGACAGGGGCCGTAGCTTTCTTT. Translating it yields CASSGGTGAVAFF.

In its sample, this clonotype was seen a few times. This chain joins TRBV29-1 and TRBJ1-2, with D possibly TRBD1 on 6 matching bases. This CDR3 contains 14 residues. Germline V gene sequence: CDR1 SQVTM, CDR2 ANQGSEA. Trimming took 7 bases from V and 4 from J, leaving 19 bases between them. CDR3 in amino acids: CSAVGHLSAYGYTF. The CDR3 DNA reads TGCAGCGCTGTGGGACATTTGAGCGCCTATGGCTACACCTTC.

This chain joins TRBV6-1 and TRBJ2-5; 13 bases are a match to TRBD2. This CDR3 region has 17 residues. Germline loops: CDR1 MNHNS, CDR2 SASEGT. V trimming: 6 bases; J trimming: 1 base; junction bases outside the gene matches: 8. The CDR3 loop reads CASSRLAGGAFQETQYF. CDR3 DNA sequence: TGTGCCAGCAGCAGACTAGCGGGGGGTGCCTTCCAAGAGACCCAGTACTTC.

The rearrangement joins TRBV7-2 to TRBJ2-1, with D perhaps matching TRBD1 or TRBD2 (5 bases each). This CDR3 comprises 20 residues. The germline V and J ends were trimmed by 0 bases and 6 bases, with 27 bases remaining between them. Germline V gives CDR1 SGHTA, CDR2 FQGNSA. The DNA for the CDR3 is TGTGCCAGCAGCTTAGCAACCCGACGGGGCGCTGGTAACAGTAGCAATGAGCAGTTCTTC. Protein: CASSLATRRGAGNSSNEQFF. The full variable domain, rest sourced from reference TRBV7-2 and TRBJ2-1, is GAGVSQSPSNKVTEKGKDVELRCDPISGHTALYWYRQSLGQGLEFLIYFQGNSAPDKSGLPSDRFSAERTGGSVSTLTIQRTQQEDSAVYLCASSLATRRGAGNSSNEQFFGPGTRLTVL.